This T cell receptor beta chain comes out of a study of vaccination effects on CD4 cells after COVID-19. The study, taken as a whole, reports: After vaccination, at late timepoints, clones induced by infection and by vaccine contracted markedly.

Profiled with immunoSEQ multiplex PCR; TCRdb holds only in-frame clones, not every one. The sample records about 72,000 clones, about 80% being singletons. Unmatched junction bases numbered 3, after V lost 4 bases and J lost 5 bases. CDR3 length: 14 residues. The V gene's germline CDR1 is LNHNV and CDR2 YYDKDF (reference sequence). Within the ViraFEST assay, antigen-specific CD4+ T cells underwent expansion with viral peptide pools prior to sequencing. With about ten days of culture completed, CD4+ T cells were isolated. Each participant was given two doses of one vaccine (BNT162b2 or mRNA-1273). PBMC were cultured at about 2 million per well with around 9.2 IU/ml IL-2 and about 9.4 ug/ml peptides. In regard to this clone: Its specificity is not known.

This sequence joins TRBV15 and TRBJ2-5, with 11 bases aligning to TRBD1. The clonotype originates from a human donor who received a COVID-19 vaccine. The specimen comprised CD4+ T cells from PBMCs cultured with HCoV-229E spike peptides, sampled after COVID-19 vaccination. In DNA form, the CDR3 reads TGTGCCACCAGCACGGACAGGGGGCTTGAGACCCAGTACTTC. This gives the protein CATSTDRGLETQYF.